These 20 T cell receptor beta chains originate from one sample sequenced in a study of T cells in Graves' hyperthyroidism and ophthalmopathy. RNA transcripts gave rise to amplified TCR beta CDR3 regions. Researchers ran a first-round RT-PCR on the TCR CDR3 using the HTBI primer set. Via MiXCR, TCRdb re-called the multiplex PCR reads, giving one row per CDR3 protein. This sample has 300,000 to 450,000 distinct CDR3 sequences, with about 18% found just once. Sequenced: blood. The receptors shown here come from a woman between 25 and 40 years old with Graves' hyperthyroidism that later progressed to Graves' ophthalmopathy.

V gene TRBV5-1 combines with J gene TRBJ2-1; 14 nucleotides agree with TRBD2. J gave up 1 base and V 3 bases, and 3 bases lay outside the gene matches. Germline CDR1 is SGHRS and CDR2 is YFSETQ. This CDR3 has 17 amino acids. CDR3 sequence reads: CASSWRTSGGSYNEQFF. The DNA for the CDR3 is TGCGCCAGCAGCTGGAGGACTAGCGGGGGGTCCTACAATGAGCAGTTCTTC.

This sequence joins TRBV7-2 and TRBJ1-2; TRBD1 might be the D (5 bases). V gave up 4 bases and J gave up 8 bases, with 14 bases separating them. The length of the CDR3 is 13 residues. CDR1 and CDR2 from the germline V gene are SGHTA and FQGNSA. For the CDR3, the DNA is TGTGCCAGCAGCTGGGACCCTCTGGAAGGCTACACCTTC. Its translation: CASSWDPLEGYTF.

Many counts were recorded for this clonotype. The chain couples TRBV3-1 to TRBJ1-1, with D perhaps matching TRBD1 (5 bases). The CDR3 has 17 amino acids. Germline assignment: CDR1 LGHDT and CDR2 YNNKEL (reference sequence). V lost 4 bases to trimming and J lost 0 bases, with 18 bases between them. In DNA, the CDR3 is TGTGCCAGCAGCCCTCCGGGGGGGAGACCGATGAACACTGAAGCTTTCTTT. This gives the protein CASSPPGGRPMNTEAFF.

There are a few counts of this clonotype. This chain joins TRBV5-1 and TRBJ2-1, with 7 nucleotides matching TRBD1. The CDR3 loop spans 15 amino acids. From germline, CDR1 is SGHRS and CDR2 YFSETQ. V shed 4 bases, J shed 4 bases, and the junction held 8 bases outside the gene matches. CDR3 DNA sequence: TGCGCCAGCAGCACAGGGACAGTATCTTACAATGAGCAGTTCTTC. This sequence encodes CASSTGTVSYNEQFF.

This clonotype was counted between two and nine times. The chain links TRBV10-3 to TRBJ1-2; a possible D gene is TRBD1 (6 bases). This CDR3 has 16 amino acids. V was cut by 4 bases and J by 4 bases, with 19 bases left in between. Germline CDR1 is ENHRY and CDR2 is SYGVKD. CDR3 in amino acids: CAISALPTRTAYGYTF. CDR3 in DNA: TGTGCCATCAGTGCCCTACCCACTAGGACAGCCTATGGCTACACCTTC.

The chain employs TRBV5-4 and TRBJ1-1; unclear D gene. The CDR3 length is 16 residues. V gave up 2 bases and J gave up 1 base, with 15 bases separating them. Germline V gene data show CDR1 as SGHNT and CDR2 as YYREEE (reference sequence). The CDR3 DNA reads as TGTGCCAGCAGCTTAGGACGGACCCTCCAGAACACTGAAGCTTTCTTT. Residues: CASSLGRTLQNTEAFF.

This clonotype was found a few times. V and J are TRBV28 and TRBJ1-3; D perhaps matches TRBD1 (6 bases). V lost 2 bases and J 8 bases, leaving 10 bases between the germline ends. Germline CDR1 MDHEN, CDR2 SYDVKM. The CDR3 sequence is 13 residues long. The CDR3 coding sequence is TGTGCCAGCAGTTTACGACAGGTAGACACCATATATTTT. This encodes CASSLRQVDTIYF.

This clonotype was counted many times. The V call is TRBV19, the J call TRBJ2-7; no firm D call. CDR1 is LNHDA and CDR2 is SQIVND in the germline V gene (reference sequence). Trimming pared 3 bases from V and 0 bases from J, leaving 6 bases between. The CDR3 has 13 residues. CDR3 DNA: TGTGCCAGTAGTATCGGCAGCTCCTACGAGCAGTACTTC. Its translation: CASSIGSSYEQYF.

This clonotype has a count of ten or more. The chain employs TRBV20-1 and TRBJ1-1; D is unresolved. Trimming took off 0 bases at V and 1 base at J, with 12 bases between the two ends. The CDR3 runs 15 residues. The V gene's germline CDR1 is DFQATT and CDR2 SNEGSKA (reference sequence). This CDR3 is CSARDLRGANTEAFF. The CDR3 bases are TGCAGTGCTAGAGATCTTCGGGGTGCGAACACTGAAGCTTTCTTT.

This clonotype was found many times. The chain employs TRBV18 and TRBJ2-7; a weak D match, TRBD1 (5 bases). From germline, CDR1 is KGHSH and CDR2 LQKENI. V lost 0 bases to trimming and J lost 2 bases, with 11 bases between them. There are 15 residues in the CDR3. Here the CDR3 reads CASSPPSAGTYEQYF. CDR3 coding DNA: TGTGCCAGCTCACCACCGTCGGCAGGGACCTACGAGCAGTACTTC.

With regard to this clonotype: Just one base apart from a much larger clone, this may be a read error. This chain connects TRBV7-8 to TRBJ1-3, with D unresolved. CDR3 length: 14 amino acids. Germline V lookup: CDR1 SGHVS, CDR2 FQNEAQ. CDR3 amino acids: CVSSLLGFGNTIYF. In DNA form, the CDR3 reads TGTGTCAGCAGCTTATTAGGGTTTGGAAACACCATATATTTT.

This clonotype showed up many times. The V gene is TRBV2, the J gene TRBJ2-3; a possible D gene is TRBD1 (6 bases). Germline assignment: CDR1 SNHLY and CDR2 FYNNEI. This CDR3 spans 14 amino acids. Trimming took 6 bases from V and 2 from J, leaving 12 bases between them. This CDR3 is CASRRTGFTDTQYF. Here the CDR3 DNA reads TGTGCCAGCAGGAGAACAGGGTTCACAGATACGCAGTATTTT. The variable domain in full, completed from reference TRBV2 and TRBJ2-3, reads EPEVTQTPSHQVTQMGQEVILRCVPISNHLYFYWYRQILGQKVEFLVSFYNNEISEKSEIFDDQFSVERPDGSNFTLKIRSTKLEDSAMYFCASRRTGFTDTQYFGPGTRLTVL.

This clonotype was seen repeatedly, ten times or more. This rearrangement joins TRBV27 to TRBJ2-1; 9 nucleotides line up with TRBD2. CDR3 length equals 15 residues. Germline lookup yields CDR1 MNHEY and CDR2 SMNVEV (reference sequence). The V gene end was trimmed by 4 bases and the J gene end by 0 bases; junction bases not matched to a gene: 1. CDR3 DNA: TGTGCCAGCAGTTATAGCGGGAGCTCCTACAATGAGCAGTTCTTC. It specifies CASSYSGSSYNEQFF.

This clonotype appeared a few times. V and J are TRBV7-9 and TRBJ2-1; 16 positions agree with TRBD2. The junction had 15 bases not matched to a gene; V was cut back by 5 bases and J by 8 bases. This CDR3 is built from 19 residues. Germline CDR1 is SEHNR and CDR2 is FQNEAQ (reference sequence). CDR3 nucleotide sequence: TGTGCCAGCAGCCTGGGACTAGCGGGAGGGCCTTACTGGGACGATGAGCAGTTCTTC. Translated, it gives CASSLGLAGGPYWDDEQFF.

Turning to this clonotype: Possible read error: a much larger clone is one base away. The V gene is TRBV19, the J gene TRBJ2-5; tentatively, D is TRBD1 (6 bases). CDR3 length: 14 residues. Germline V gene sequence: CDR1 LNHDA, CDR2 SQIVND (reference sequence). CDR3 sequence: CASSLGTTQEAQYF. CDR3 coding DNA: TGTGCCAGTAGCTTGGGGACAACGCAAGAGGCCCAGTACTTC. The whole variable domain, filled in from reference TRBV19 and TRBJ2-5, reads DGGITQSPKYLFRKEGQNVTLSCEQNLNHDAMYWYRQDPGQGLRLIYYSQIVNDFQKGDIAEGYSVSREKKESFPLTVTSAQKNPTAFYLCASSLGTTQEAQYFGPGTRLLVL.

V gene TRBV27 combines with J gene TRBJ1-2; tentatively, D is TRBD1 (6 bases). The CDR3 consists of 17 residues. The germline gives CDR1 MNHEY, CDR2 SMNVEV (reference sequence). V was pared by 5 bases and J by 1 base, with 20 bases between. In DNA, the CDR3 is TGTGCCAGCAGTCTGCAGGGGAGGGCTCAAATTAACTATGGCTACACCTTC. Protein product: CASSLQGRAQINYGYTF.

The rearrangement links TRBV19 to TRBJ2-1; unclear D gene. This CDR3 spans 13 amino acids. Germline V gives CDR1 LNHDA, CDR2 SQIVND (reference sequence). Trimming took 1 base from V and 5 from J, leaving 6 bases between them. The CDR3 reads CASSIGDNNEQFF. CDR3 DNA sequence: TGTGCCAGTAGTATAGGAGATAACAATGAGCAGTTCTTC.

The sample holds many counts of this clonotype. This sequence joins TRBV27 and TRBJ1-2, with D uncertain. Trimming took 3 bases from V and 1 from J, leaving 6 bases between them. This CDR3 comprises 13 residues. Looked up from germline, CDR1 is MNHEY and CDR2 is SMNVEV (reference sequence). Here the CDR3 DNA reads TGTGCCAGCAGTTTTGGCGTTAACTATGGCTACACCTTC. As protein: CASSFGVNYGYTF.

This clonotype was observed at least ten times. The rearrangement uses TRBV19 and TRBJ1-1; no firm D call. Trimming stripped 3 bases from V and 1 base from J, with 3 bases between. Germline V lookup: CDR1 LNHDA, CDR2 SQIVND (reference sequence). The CDR3 runs to 12 residues. In DNA form, the CDR3 reads TGTGCCAGTAGTATCGGGAACACTGAAGCTTTCTTT. This translates into CASSIGNTEAFF.

This CDR3 reads CASSQASGTGTYEQYF. The CDR3 DNA is TGCGCCAGCAGCCAAGCGTCCGGGACGGGAACCTACGAGCAGTACTTC. The chain recombines TRBV4-1 with TRBJ2-7; D may be TRBD1 or TRBD2 (5 bases each). This CDR3 has 16 residues. Germline V lookup: CDR1 MGHRA, CDR2 YSYEKL. The germline V and J ends were trimmed by 1 base and 2 bases, with 15 bases remaining between them.